One and the same sample provided the 7 T cell receptor beta chains below, sequenced in a study of CD8 T cells in Susac syndrome. An input of about 0.5 to 1 ug of RNA was subjected to reverse transcription using random hexamers. TCRdb called the immunoSEQ multiplex PCR reads again in MiXCR, with one record for every CDR3 protein. This table has hundreds of thousands of distinct CDR3 sequences, 70% to 90% appearing once. Sequencing was carried out using CD8+ T cells from PBMCs. The origin of the receptors is a human donor with multiple sclerosis.

The V call is TRBV29-1, the J call TRBJ2-2, with TRBD1 matching 8 bases. The germline V gene has CDR1 SQVTM and CDR2 ANQGSEA. V lost 7 bases to trimming and J lost 6 bases; unmatched junction nucleotides: 4. This CDR3 has 12 amino acids. CDR3 coding DNA: TGCAGCGGTCAGGGGGCGGCCGGGGAGCTGTTTTTT. This gives the protein CSGQGAAGELFF.

In this sample, this clonotype turned up a few times. The chain uses TRBV9 and TRBJ2-7; D unclear. The CDR3 contains 15 residues. In germline, CDR1 is SGDLS, CDR2 YYNGEE. Trimming took 4 bases from V and 5 from J, leaving 19 bases between them. The DNA of the CDR3 is TGTGCCAGCAGCCCAATAGCCTCTCGGGTCCACGAGCAGTACTTC. Translated: CASSPIASRVHEQYF.

This sequence joins TRBV27 and TRBJ2-2; D uncertain. CDR3 size: 12 residues. Between the trimmed V and J ends, which lost 3 bases and 7 bases, there was a span of 6 bases. Germline CDR1 and CDR2: MNHEY and SMNVEV (reference sequence). The CDR3 DNA reads TGTGCCAGCAGTTTCCTTGACGGGGAGCTGTTTTTT. This translates into CASSFLDGELFF.

The J gene is TRBJ2-7, the V gene TRBV11-2; no definite D call. Trimming removed 5 bases from V and 4 bases from J, with 9 bases in between. Per germline, CDR1 SGHAT and CDR2 FQNNGV. CDR3 length: 12 residues. The CDR3 coding sequence is TGTGCCAGCAGCCCGCCCCGATACGAGCAGTACTTC. Translation: CASSPPRYEQYF.

This clonotype was counted a single time. This CDR3 fails to terminate in the conserved phenylalanine or tryptophan, so it likely reflects a read error. This chain links TRBV7-9 with TRBJ2-2; 12 positions agree with TRBD2. The V gene's germline CDR1 is SEHNR and CDR2 FQNEAQ (reference sequence). With V trimmed by 5 bases and J by 7 bases, 2 bases remained unmatched. The CDR3 has 14 residues. The CDR3 nucleotides are TGTGCCAGCAGCAGGACTAGCGGGGTCGGGGAGCTGTTTCTT. Translating it yields CASSRTSGVGELFL.

V is TRBV6-5 and J is TRBJ2-7; D not certain. The CDR3 covers 15 residues. Germline CDR1 is MNHEY and CDR2 is SVGAGI. Trimming stripped 0 bases from V and 0 bases from J, with 9 bases between. CDR3 in amino acids: CASSYSGVSSYEQYF. The CDR3 region has the DNA TGTGCCAGCAGTTACTCTGGGGTTAGCTCCTACGAGCAGTACTTC.

The rearrangement links TRBV11-2 to TRBJ2-5; possible D gene TRBD1, 6 bases. CDR1 SGHAT and CDR2 FQNNGV come from the germline V gene. The CDR3 is 14 residues long. V was cut by 4 bases and J by 0 bases, with 9 bases left in between. CDR3 residues: CASSSYRDQETQYF. In nucleotides, the CDR3 is TGTGCCAGCAGCTCATACAGGGACCAAGAGACCCAGTACTTC.